One and the same sample provided the 23 T cell receptor beta chains below, sequenced in a study of blood T cells in healthy people across ages. PCR was performed a second time for about 7 to 12 cycles using a sample-barcoded 5' primer and a J-beta primer mix. Using its own MiXCR run on the 5' RACE reads, TCRdb lists one record per CDR3 protein. The table records about 1.4 million distinct CDR3 sequences, almost 60% of them present only once. The sequenced sample was blood. The receptors derive from a man aged 18 to 30 in good health.

V is TRBV3-1 and J is TRBJ1-2; the D is unclear. From germline, CDR1 is LGHDT and CDR2 YNNKEL (reference sequence). The CDR3 is 13 amino acids. Trimming removed 0 bases from V and 7 bases from J, with 9 bases in between. The CDR3 sequence: CASSQDLTVGYTF. CDR3 nucleotides: TGTGCCAGCAGCCAAGATCTAACAGTTGGCTACACCTTC.

The gene calls are TRBV27 and TRBJ2-7; 8 nucleotides match TRBD1. CDR3 size: 16 residues. Germline V lookup: CDR1 MNHEY, CDR2 SMNVEV (reference sequence). With 3 bases clipped from V and 0 bases from J, the junction kept 7 bases outside the gene matches. The DNA for the CDR3 is TGTGCCAGCAGTTTCCTACAGGGGGTCCCCTCCTACGAGCAGTACTTC. This translates into CASSFLQGVPSYEQYF.

The chain has TRBV21-1 and TRBJ1-2; the D call in the table, TRBD1, was not verified against the DNA. TRBV21-1 is recorded as a pseudogene. This CDR3 has 18 residues. CDR3: CASSKDGRTGCKGYGYTF. The CDR3 DNA reads TGTGCCAGCAGCAAAGACGGAAGAACAGGATGCAAGGGCTATGGCTACACCTTC.

V usage is TRBV15 and J usage is TRBJ1-1, with a possible D match to TRBD1 (6 bases). Germline values: CDR1 LNHNV, CDR2 YYDKDF (reference sequence). Between the trimmed V and J ends, which lost 3 bases and 2 bases, there was a span of 10 bases. There are 14 residues in the CDR3. This chain's CDR3 is CATSRAGDNTEAFF. CDR3 DNA: TGTGCCACCAGCAGGGCAGGGGATAACACTGAAGCTTTCTTT.

This clonotype has just a few counts. The chain combines TRBV9 with TRBJ1-1; D might be TRBD1 (5 bases). Germline CDR1 is SGDLS and CDR2 is YYNGEE. The CDR3 runs 12 residues. V was clipped by 4 bases and J by 8 bases, with 12 bases between them. The CDR3 protein is CASSQSQVEAFF. CDR3 DNA sequence: TGTGCCAGCAGCCAATCACAGGTAGAAGCTTTCTTT.

The chain is built from TRBV6-2 or TRBV6-3 and TRBJ2-1, with TRBD1 identical over 10 bases. The ends lost 8 bases at V and 3 bases at J; junction bases unmatched: 10. Germline assignment: CDR1 MNHEY and CDR2 SVGEGT. The CDR3 sequence is 16 residues long. The CDR3 reads CASGRTGGVIYNEQFF. CDR3 sequence (DNA): TGTGCCAGCGGGAGGACAGGGGGTGTGATCTACAATGAGCAGTTCTTC.

This clonotype occurred a few times. The V call is TRBV13, the J call TRBJ2-1; 10 bases are shared with TRBD2. J was trimmed by 5 bases and V by 5 bases; bases with no gene match: 6. Germline V lookup: CDR1 PRHDT, CDR2 FYEKMQ (reference sequence). The CDR3 covers 15 residues. This CDR3 reads CASSPSGLANNEQFF. The CDR3 DNA reads TGTGCCAGCAGCCCCTCGGGACTAGCGAACAATGAGCAGTTCTTC.

The gene calls are TRBV25-1 and TRBJ2-4; TRBD1 matches at 11 bases. CDR1 MGHDK and CDR2 SYGVNS come from the germline V gene. The CDR3 spans 17 residues. V shed 2 bases, J shed 9 bases, and the junction held 12 bases outside the gene matches. The CDR3 loop is CASSELGQGGIVSIQYF. CDR3 coding DNA: TGTGCCAGCAGTGAACTGGGACAGGGGGGGATCGTCTCCATTCAGTACTTC.

The chain has TRBV14 and TRBJ2-3, with D tentatively TRBD1 (6 bases). Between the trimmed V and J ends, which lost 4 bases and 1 base, there was a span of 9 bases. The CDR3 runs to 14 residues. Germline CDR1 reads SGHDN; CDR2 reads FVKESK. The CDR3 DNA reads as TGTGCCAGCAGCCCCGAGGGGGGCACAGATACGCAGTATTTT. This sequence encodes CASSPEGGTDTQYF. Using reference TRBV14 and TRBJ2-3 for the parts outside the CDR3, the full variable domain is EAGVTQFPSHSVIEKGQTVTLRCDPISGHDNLYWYRRVMGKEIKFLLHFVKESKQDESGMPNNRFLAERTGGTYSTLKVQPAELEDSGVYFCASSPEGGTDTQYFGPGTRLTVL.

The rearrangement links TRBV12-3 or TRBV12-4 to TRBJ1-5, with TRBD1 identical over 11 bases. V lost 5 bases to trimming and J lost 4 bases; unmatched junction nucleotides: 10. The CDR3 has 17 residues. CDR3 in DNA: TGTGCCAGCAGTGAAGGACAGGGGGCTTTGGTGAATCAGCCCCAGCATTTT. It specifies CASSEGQGALVNQPQHF.

J is TRBJ2-7 and V is TRBV2, with unresolved D. The V end lost 1 base, the J end lost 4 bases, and 20 bases lay between the germline ends. The germline gives CDR1 SNHLY, CDR2 FYNNEI. The CDR3 has 17 residues. The CDR3 region is CASSEGAPLEVNYEQYF. In DNA, the CDR3 is TGTGCCAGCAGTGAAGGGGCCCCGCTAGAAGTTAATTACGAGCAGTACTTC.

The chain uses TRBV5-1 and TRBJ2-5, with D tentatively TRBD1 (6 bases). The tail of the sequence fits TRBJ2-7 better, so the J call may be wrong. The CDR3 is made up of 15 amino acids. Germline-derived CDR1 and CDR2 are SGHRS and YFSETQ. The CDR3 is CASSLREGERHEQYF. The CDR3 nucleotides read TGCGCCAGCAGCTTGAGAGAGGGGGAGAGGCACGAGCAGTACTTC.

The chain joins TRBV3-1 to TRBJ2-1; 12 bases fit TRBD2. The CDR3 length is 17 residues. With V trimmed by 5 bases and J by 1 base, 6 bases remained unmatched. CDR1 and CDR2 (germline): LGHDT, YNNKEL (reference sequence). The CDR3 loop is CASSWTSGMGSYNEQFF. The CDR3 DNA is TGTGCCAGCAGCTGGACTAGCGGGATGGGGTCCTACAATGAGCAGTTCTTC.

The CDR3 DNA follows: TGCAGCGTTCGAATAGGAGGGAAGAGGGGCAATCAGCCCCAGCATTTT. It specifies CSVRIGGKRGNQPQHF. This chain joins TRBV29-1 and TRBJ1-5, with D unresolved. CDR1 is SQVTM and CDR2 is ANQGSEA in the germline V gene. Between the trimmed V and J ends, which lost 5 bases and 2 bases, there was a span of 19 bases. There are 16 residues in the CDR3.

DNA of the CDR3: TGTGCCAGCAGCTCCGGGAGTCCAGATACGCAGTATTTT. It yields the protein CASSSGSPDTQYF. The chain uses TRBV5-6 and TRBJ2-3, with D perhaps TRBD2 (6 bases). The CDR3 sequence is 13 residues long. CDR1 and CDR2 from the germline V gene are SGHDT and YYEEEE. V gave up 3 bases and J gave up 4 bases, with 9 bases separating them.

The chain is built from TRBV20-1 and TRBJ2-1; 9 positions match TRBD1. The CDR3 covers 14 residues. Losses at the gene ends were 6 bases for V and 5 bases for J; bases not matched to a gene: 8. Germline-derived CDR1 and CDR2 are DFQATT and SNEGSKA (reference sequence). The CDR3 sequence: CSAPGQGGDNEQFF. CDR3 DNA sequence: TGCAGTGCACCGGGACAGGGAGGCGACAATGAGCAGTTCTTC.

The chain has TRBV5-5 and TRBJ2-1, with 10 bases aligning to TRBD2. The V gene end was trimmed by 4 bases and the J gene end by 0 bases; junction bases not matched to a gene: 4. This CDR3 has 16 amino acids. The germline V gene encodes CDR1 SGHKS and CDR2 YYEKEE (reference sequence). The CDR3 spells CASSRAGGTSYNEQFF. The CDR3 nucleotides are TGTGCCAGCAGCAGAGCGGGAGGGACCTCCTACAATGAGCAGTTCTTC.

The J gene is TRBJ1-2, the V gene TRBV5-6; weak D call: TRBD1 (5 bases). V was trimmed by 1 base and J by 1 base, leaving 11 bases between them. This CDR3 has 15 residues. Germline-derived CDR1 and CDR2 are SGHDT and YYEEEE. DNA of the CDR3: TGTGCCAGCAGCTTGACAGGCTTAGGTAACTATGGCTACACCTTC. This encodes CASSLTGLGNYGYTF.

The genes are TRBV4-1 and TRBJ2-3; TRBD2 matches 13 bases. The V and J ends lost 3 bases and 5 bases, in that order; junction bases with no gene match: 5. Germline CDR1 is MGHRA and CDR2 is YSYEKL. The CDR3 consists of 16 residues. Here the CDR3 DNA reads TGCGCCAGCAGCCACGGACTAGCGGGGGCCATAGATACGCAGTATTTT. Encoded protein: CASSHGLAGAIDTQYF.

V is TRBV19 and J is TRBJ2-6; tentative D call: TRBD1 (6 bases). The CDR3 is 18 amino acids. Trimming stripped 5 bases from V and 4 bases from J, with 21 bases between. CDR1 is LNHDA, CDR2 SQIVND, per germline (reference sequence). In nucleotides, the CDR3 is TGTGCCAGTAGTGTGTTACCGGGACATTTGGCCGGGGCCAACGTCCTGACTTTC. Protein sequence: CASSVLPGHLAGANVLTF.

This rearrangement joins TRBV6-5 to TRBJ2-1; 7 bases align to TRBD1. CDR3 length equals 16 residues. The germline V gene encodes CDR1 MNHEY and CDR2 SVGAGI. The trim removed 0 bases at V and 9 bases at J, leaving 11 bases unmatched. The DNA for the CDR3 is TGTGCCAGCAGTTACTCCGGGACAGACGGTGCGGGTGAGCAGTTCTTC. Protein product: CASSYSGTDGAGEQFF.

This chain links TRBV7-2 with TRBJ2-7; possible D gene TRBD2, 5 bases. The germline V and J ends were trimmed by 3 bases and 1 base, with 13 bases remaining between them. The germline V gene encodes CDR1 SGHTA and CDR2 FQGNSA. The CDR3 spans 15 residues. This CDR3 is CASSFPGIASYEQYF. The CDR3 nucleotides read TGTGCCAGCAGCTTCCCCGGGATAGCTTCCTACGAGCAGTACTTC.

V gene TRBV4-2 combines with J gene TRBJ2-5, with 8 nucleotides matching TRBD2. V shed 4 bases, J shed 1 base, and the junction held 11 bases outside the gene matches. The CDR3 spans 17 residues. The germline V gene has CDR1 LGHNA and CDR2 YNFKEQ. The CDR3 loop reads CASSLRGIAGTQETQYF. The CDR3 DNA sequence: TGTGCCAGCAGCCTGAGGGGAATAGCGGGGACCCAAGAGACCCAGTACTTC.